The 21 T cell receptor beta chains below all came from one sample that was sequenced in a study of T cells in women clearing cervical HPV infection. Generated by immunoSEQ multiplex PCR, the TCRdb table keeps only in-frame clones and is missing some. Its clone listing holds 20,000 to 25,000 clones. The specimen sequenced was blood buffy coat. The source is a woman aged 18 to 75 with a cervical HPV16 infection that either progressed to CIN3+ or cleared (not recorded which).

A note on this clone: Sequencing ends 3 residues short of the CDR3 end; the germline J gene provides the rest. The chain recombines TRBV19 with TRBJ2-4, with 7 positions matching TRBD1. There are 16 residues in the CDR3. Germline assignment: CDR1 LNHDA and CDR2 SQIVND (reference sequence). CDR3 loop: CASSIEGARSNYGQYF. CDR3 DNA (partial): TGTGCCAGTAGTATTGAGGGGGCGCGTAGTAACTATGGT.

For this clone: The CDR3 is cut off 3 residues early in the read; its end comes from the germline J gene. J is TRBJ2-5 and V is TRBV14, with 7 bases fitting TRBD2. The CDR3 has 18 residues. From germline, CDR1 is SGHDN and CDR2 FVKESK. The junction had 19 bases not matched to a gene; V was cut back by 4 bases and J by 5 bases. The DNA read from the CDR3 is TGTGCCAGCAGCCCTACTCGACTGGGGGGGTCCCTCTCCGAGACC. This codes for CASSPTRLGGSLSET. The whole CDR3 sequence reads CASSPTRLGGSLSETQYF.

With respect to this clone: The read finishes 3 residues shy of the CDR3 end, and the germline J gene is used to complete it. This sequence joins TRBV6-1 and TRBJ2-7; a possible D gene is TRBD1 (6 bases). Germline loops: CDR1 MNHNS, CDR2 SASEGT. This CDR3 is 15 amino acids long. The V end lost 4 bases, the J end lost 4 bases, and 17 bases lay between the germline ends. The DNA read from the CDR3 is TGTGCCAGCAGTGTCCCTCGGGACAAGACATACGAG. Translated: CASSVPRDKTYE. The entire CDR3 reads CASSVPRDKTYEQYF.

Partial CDR3 DNA: TGTGCCAGCAGCTTATTCTCGCGGCCTGACCCCTACAATGAG. It translates to CASSLFSRPDPYNE. The full CDR3 is CASSLFSRPDPYNEQFF. V is TRBV7-3 and J is TRBJ2-1; D gene ambiguous. The read halts 3 residues ahead of the CDR3 end, with the missing end drawn from the germline J gene. This CDR3 has 17 residues. V was cut by 2 bases and J by 2 bases, with 16 bases left in between. In germline, CDR1 is SGHTA, CDR2 FQGTGA.

A remark on this clone: The read falls 3 residues short of the CDR3 end, and the missing part is taken from the germline J gene. The chain links TRBV30 to TRBJ2-7; D possibly corresponds to TRBD2 (5 bases). Trimming removed 3 bases at V and 6 bases at J, with 15 bases between. Germline V gene sequence: CDR1 GTSNPN, CDR2 SVGIG (reference sequence). There are 13 residues in the CDR3. Partial CDR3 DNA: TGTGCCTGGAGGCCGGGGTTCTTCTCCGAG. Translation gives CAWRPGFFSE. The full CDR3 sequence reads CAWRPGFFSEQYF.

As regards this clone: Sequencing ends 3 residues short of the CDR3 end; the germline J gene provides the rest. The rearrangement joins TRBV18 to TRBJ1-2, with 7 bases matching TRBD1. CDR3 size: 15 residues. Germline V CDR1 and CDR2: KGHSH, LQKENI. The part of the CDR3 DNA that was read is TGTGCCAGCTCACCAAGGGACAGTGCTCGGTACGAC. It is translated as CASSPRDSARYD. The CDR3 in its entirety is CASSPRDSARYDYTF. Supplemented by reference TRBV18 and TRBJ1-2, the full variable domain reads NAGVMQNPRHLVRRRGQEARLRCSPMKGHSHVYWYRQLPEEGLKFMVYLQKENIIDESGMPKERFSAEFPKEGPSILRIQQVVRGDSAAYFCASSPRDSARYDYTFGSGTRLTVV.

CDR3 DNA (partial): TGCGCCAGCAGCTTGGGGGACAGTCTTACCACAGATACG. It encodes CASSLGDSLTTDT. The full-length CDR3 reads as CASSLGDSLTTDTQYF. The rearrangement links TRBV5-1 to TRBJ2-3, with 7 nucleotides matching TRBD1. The CDR3 end lies 3 residues beyond the end of the read and is filled in from the germline J gene. V trimming: 0 bases; J trimming: 2 bases; junction bases outside the gene matches: 6. From germline, CDR1 is SGHRS and CDR2 YFSETQ. The CDR3 has 16 residues.

Notes on this clone: The CDR3 extends 3 residues past the end of the read, so its final part is completed from the germline J gene. The V and J genes are TRBV2 and TRBJ2-2, with D possibly matching TRBD1 (5 bases). The CDR3 covers 15 residues. Germline CDR1 reads SNHLY; CDR2 reads FYNNEI. The sequenced part of the CDR3 DNA is TGTGCCAGCAGTGGGTTCTGGGGCGATGGGTCACCG. Encoded protein: CASSGFWGDGSP. The entire CDR3 sequence reads CASSGFWGDGSPLFF.

Of note for this clone: Read data end 3 residues before the CDR3 end; the end is taken from the germline J gene. The V and J genes are TRBV2 and TRBJ1-2; 9 nucleotides agree with TRBD1. This CDR3 region has 14 residues. J was trimmed by 4 bases and V by 6 bases; bases with no gene match: 6. CDR1 is SNHLY, CDR2 FYNNEI, per germline. The CDR3 loop reads CASRYTGGTYGYTF. CDR3 DNA (partial): TGTGCCAGCAGGTATACAGGGGGCACCTATGGC.

Details on this clone: The missing CDR3 end, 3 residues past where the read stops, is filled in from the germline J gene. The chain employs TRBV20-1 and TRBJ2-7, with D possibly matching TRBD1 (6 bases). CDR1 and CDR2 from the germline V gene are DFQATT and SNEGSKA (reference sequence). Deletions cut 5 bases from V and 2 bases from J, with 13 bases between. The length of the CDR3 is 13 residues. CDR3 in amino acids: CSASLTGPYEQYF. The DNA read from the CDR3 is TGCAGTGCTTCTTTGACAGGACCCTACGAG.

Comments on this clone: The read terminates 3 residues ahead of where the CDR3 ends, so the germline J gene completes it. The V and J genes are TRBV6-1 and TRBJ1-2; the D gene is possibly TRBD1 (5 bases). Germline CDR1 reads MNHNS; CDR2 reads SASEGT. The ends were cut back, 4 bases at V and 1 base at J, with 10 bases in the middle. CDR3 length: 14 amino acids. The sequenced CDR3 bases are TGTGCCAGCAGTGCAGTGACAGTTAACTATGGC. Protein: CASSAVTVNYG. The full CDR3 is CASSAVTVNYGYTF.

The CDR3 spells CASSLGRNGQGEQFF. The sequenced part of the CDR3 DNA is TGTGCCAGTAGTTTAGGACGAAACGGGCAGGGTGAG. The chain has TRBV19 and TRBJ2-1, with D perhaps matching TRBD1 (5 bases). With the read ending 3 residues before the CDR3 end, the germline J gene is used to fill in that end. Germline V gene lookup returns CDR1 LNHDA and CDR2 SQIVND (reference sequence). Trimming took 5 bases from V and 9 from J, leaving 20 bases between them. The CDR3 has 15 amino acids.

Concerning this clone: The read halts 3 residues ahead of the CDR3 end, with the missing end drawn from the germline J gene. The chain uses TRBV5-1 and TRBJ2-7; D unclear. This CDR3 is built from 15 residues. With 4 bases removed from V and 0 bases from J, the gap between germline ends came to 14 bases. Per germline, CDR1 SGHRS and CDR2 YFSETQ. The covered CDR3 bases are TGCGCCAGCAGCCCATATGGCTCTAGCTCCTACGAG. It is translated as CASSPYGSSSYE. The whole CDR3 is CASSPYGSSSYEQYF.

Comment on this clone: The read falls 3 residues short of the CDR3 end, and the missing part is taken from the germline J gene. The chain recombines TRBV18 with TRBJ1-2; D possibly corresponds to TRBD1 (6 bases). This CDR3 has 16 residues. The germline V gene has CDR1 KGHSH and CDR2 LQKENI. The covered CDR3 bases are TGTGCCAGCTCACCACGTACAGGGTTTAGCACAGATACC. Translation: CASSPRTGFSTDT. The CDR3 in its entirety is CASSPRTGFSTDTYTF.

Worth noting for this clone: The read ends 3 residues shy of where the CDR3 ends; the end is completed using the germline J gene. The V gene is TRBV5-1, the J gene TRBJ1-6; no definite D call. The CDR3 has 13 residues. Trimming shortened V by 0 bases and J by 8 bases, and 6 bases separated the two germline ends. Germline assignment: CDR1 SGHRS and CDR2 YFSETQ. The CDR3 DNA, read in part, is TGCGCCAGCAGCTTGGCCCGTGATTCACCC. This codes for CASSLARDSP. The complete CDR3 sequence is CASSLARDSPLHF.

As concerns this clone: The read comes to an end 3 residues before the CDR3 does, leaving the germline J gene to fill in the end. The gene calls are TRBV19 and TRBJ1-5, with D perhaps TRBD1 (5 bases). The CDR3 consists of 11 residues. Per germline, CDR1 LNHDA and CDR2 SQIVND (reference sequence). CDR3 loop: CASSGGDPQHF. Partial CDR3 DNA: TGTGCCAGTAGCGGGGGGGATCCC.

About this clone itself: The CDR3 goes on 3 residues after the read ends, and that part is filled in from the germline J gene. The chain recombines TRBV30 with TRBJ1-6; perhaps TRBD1 as D (5 bases). Trimming pared 4 bases from V and 7 bases from J, leaving 20 bases between. The CDR3 has 16 residues. The V gene's germline CDR1 is GTSNPN and CDR2 SVGIG (reference sequence). This CDR3 reads CAWTIGESLWNSPLHF. The part of the CDR3 DNA that was read is TGTGCCTGGACTATAGGGGAGTCCCTATGGAATTCACCC.

A note on this clone: The CDR3 end is not reached by the read, which stops 3 residues before it; the germline J gene fills it in. This sequence joins TRBV5-1 and TRBJ1-2, with D possibly matching TRBD1 (5 bases). Germline V gene sequence: CDR1 SGHRS, CDR2 YFSETQ. The CDR3 contains 13 residues. The DNA read from the CDR3 is TGCGCCAGCAGCTTGCTACAGTCAGGGGGC. It specifies CASSLLQSGG. The entire CDR3 reads CASSLLQSGGYTF.

Concerning this clone itself: The CDR3 extends 3 residues past the end of the read, so its final part is completed from the germline J gene. V is TRBV5-1 and J is TRBJ2-2; the D gene is possibly TRBD2 (6 bases). This CDR3 contains 14 residues. Germline CDR1 reads SGHRS; CDR2 reads YFSETQ. CDR3 DNA, as far as it was read: TGCGCCAGCAGCTCCCTGCAGGGAGGTGAAAAG. Its protein product is CASSSLQGGEK. The full CDR3 protein is CASSSLQGGEKLFF.

Note on this clone: The read terminates 3 residues before the CDR3 end, so the remaining end is supplied by the germline J gene. V and J are TRBV5-6 and TRBJ1-4, with D perhaps TRBD1 (5 bases). The CDR3 loop spans 13 amino acids. Germline CDR1 is SGHDT and CDR2 is YYEEEE. V shed 1 base and J shed 8 bases, with 9 bases lying between them. CDR3 sequence: CASSLSGREKLFF. CDR3 DNA, as far as it was read: TGTGCCAGCAGCTTGTCAGGGCGGGAAAAA. The variable domain in full, with the rest retrieved from reference TRBV5-6 and TRBJ1-4, is DAGVTQSPTHLIKTRGQQVTLRCSPKSGHDTVSWYQQALGQGPQFIFQYYEEEERQRGNFPDRFSGHQFPNYSSELNVNALLLGDSALYLCASSLSGREKLFFGSGTQLSVL.

CDR3 DNA, as far as it was read: TGTGCCAGCAGTGTGGGCAGGGGGACGTTTGGGGCCAACGTA. Its translation: CASSVGRGTFGANV. The CDR3 as a whole reads CASSVGRGTFGANVLFF. The rearrangement links TRBV2 to TRBJ1-4; 7 bases agree with TRBD1. The read ends 3 residues shy of where the CDR3 ends; the end is completed using the germline J gene. The germline V gene has CDR1 SNHLY and CDR2 FYNNEI. The CDR3 sequence is 17 residues long.